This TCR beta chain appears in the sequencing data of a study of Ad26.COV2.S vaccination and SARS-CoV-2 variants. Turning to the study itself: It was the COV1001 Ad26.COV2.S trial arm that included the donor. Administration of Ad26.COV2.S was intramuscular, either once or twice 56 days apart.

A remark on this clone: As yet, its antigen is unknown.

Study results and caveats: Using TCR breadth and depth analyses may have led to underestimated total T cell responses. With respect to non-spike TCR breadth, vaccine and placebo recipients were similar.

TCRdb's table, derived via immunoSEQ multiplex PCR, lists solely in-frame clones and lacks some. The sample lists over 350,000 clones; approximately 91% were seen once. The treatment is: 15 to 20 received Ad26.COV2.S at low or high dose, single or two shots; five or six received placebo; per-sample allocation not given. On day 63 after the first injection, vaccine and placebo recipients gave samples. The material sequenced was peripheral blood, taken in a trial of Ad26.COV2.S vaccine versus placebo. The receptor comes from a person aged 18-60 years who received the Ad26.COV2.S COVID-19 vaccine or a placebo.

DNA of the CDR3: TGTGCCAGCAGCTGGGGGACTGTCAATGAGCAGTTCTTC. Residues: CASSWGTVNEQFF. The genes are TRBV5-6 and TRBJ2-1, with D tentatively TRBD2 (6 bases). The CDR3 loop spans 13 amino acids. Germline lookup yields CDR1 SGHDT and CDR2 YYEEEE. The V gene lost 3 bases and the J gene lost 6 bases, with 10 bases spanning the gap.